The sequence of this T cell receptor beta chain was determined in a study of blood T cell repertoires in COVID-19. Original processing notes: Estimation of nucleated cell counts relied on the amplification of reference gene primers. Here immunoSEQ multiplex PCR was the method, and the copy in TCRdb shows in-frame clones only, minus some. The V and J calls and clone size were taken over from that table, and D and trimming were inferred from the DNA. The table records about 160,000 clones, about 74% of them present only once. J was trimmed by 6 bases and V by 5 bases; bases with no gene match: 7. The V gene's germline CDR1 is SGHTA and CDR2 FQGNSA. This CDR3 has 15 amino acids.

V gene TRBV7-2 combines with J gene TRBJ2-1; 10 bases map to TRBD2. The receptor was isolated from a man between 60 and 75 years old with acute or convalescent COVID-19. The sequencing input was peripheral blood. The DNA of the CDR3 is TGTGCCAGCAGCCCCAATAGCGGGGGGTCCAATGAGCAGTTCTTC. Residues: CASSPNSGGSNEQFF.